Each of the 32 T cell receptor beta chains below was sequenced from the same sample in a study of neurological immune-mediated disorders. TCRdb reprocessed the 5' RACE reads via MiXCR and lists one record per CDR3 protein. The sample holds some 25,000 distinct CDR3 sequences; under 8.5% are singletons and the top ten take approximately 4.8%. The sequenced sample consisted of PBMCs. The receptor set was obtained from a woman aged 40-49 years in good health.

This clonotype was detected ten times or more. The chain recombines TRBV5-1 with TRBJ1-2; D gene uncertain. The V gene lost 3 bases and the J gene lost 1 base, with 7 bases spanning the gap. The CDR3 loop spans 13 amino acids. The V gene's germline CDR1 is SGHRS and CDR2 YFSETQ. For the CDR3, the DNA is TGCGCCAGCAGCTCGGACCTTAACTATGGCTACACCTTC. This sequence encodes CASSSDLNYGYTF.

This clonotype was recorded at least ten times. This CDR3 is CASSLGGGTTIYEQYF. In DNA, the CDR3 is TGTGCCAGCAGCTTAGGGGGGGGGACTACCATCTACGAGCAGTACTTC. The J gene is TRBJ2-7, the V gene TRBV7-9, with TRBD2 identical over 7 bases. Trimming removed 1 base from V and 3 bases from J; junction bases left unmatched: 9. The CDR3 has 16 amino acids. The germline V gene has CDR1 SEHNR and CDR2 FQNEAQ (reference sequence).

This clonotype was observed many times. CDR3 loop: CASRRDTGELFF. The CDR3 nucleotides are TGCGCCAGCAGACGGGACACCGGGGAGCTGTTTTTT. V usage is TRBV5-1 and J usage is TRBJ2-2; D is unresolved. The CDR3 is 12 residues long. The V end lost 5 bases, the J end lost 3 bases, and 5 bases lay between the germline ends. Germline V gene sequence: CDR1 SGHRS, CDR2 YFSETQ.

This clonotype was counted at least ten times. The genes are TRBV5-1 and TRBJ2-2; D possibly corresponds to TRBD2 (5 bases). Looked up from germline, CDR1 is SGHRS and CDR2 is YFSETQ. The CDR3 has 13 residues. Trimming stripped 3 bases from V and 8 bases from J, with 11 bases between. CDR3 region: CASSSRADGELFF. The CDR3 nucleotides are TGCGCCAGCAGCTCACGAGCGGATGGGGAGCTGTTTTTT. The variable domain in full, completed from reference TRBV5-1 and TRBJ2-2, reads KAGVTQTPRYLIKTRGQQVTLSCSPISGHRSVSWYQQTPGQGLQFLFEYFSETQRNKGNFPGRFSGRQFSNSRSEMNVSTLELGDSALYLCASSSRADGELFFGEGSRLTVL.

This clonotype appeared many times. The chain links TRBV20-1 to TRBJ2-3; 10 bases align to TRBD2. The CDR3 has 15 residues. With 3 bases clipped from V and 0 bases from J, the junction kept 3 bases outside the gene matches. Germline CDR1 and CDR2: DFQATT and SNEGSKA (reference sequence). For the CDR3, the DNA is TGCAGTGCTAGGAAGACTAGCGGGAGCACAGATACGCAGTATTTT. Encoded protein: CSARKTSGSTDTQYF.

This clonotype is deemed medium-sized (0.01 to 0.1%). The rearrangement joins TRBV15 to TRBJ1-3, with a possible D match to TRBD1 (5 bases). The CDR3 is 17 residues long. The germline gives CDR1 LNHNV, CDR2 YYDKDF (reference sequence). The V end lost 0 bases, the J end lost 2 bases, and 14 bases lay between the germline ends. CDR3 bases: TGTGCCACCAGCAGAGATGAAGGGGCGCGGACTGGAAACACCATATATTTT. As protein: CATSRDEGARTGNTIYF.

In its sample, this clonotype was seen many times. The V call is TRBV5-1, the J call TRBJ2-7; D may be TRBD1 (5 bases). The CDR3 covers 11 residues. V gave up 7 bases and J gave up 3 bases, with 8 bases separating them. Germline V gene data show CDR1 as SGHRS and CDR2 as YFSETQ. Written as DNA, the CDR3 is TGCGCCAGCGCAGGGAACTACGAGCAGTACTTC. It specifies CASAGNYEQYF.

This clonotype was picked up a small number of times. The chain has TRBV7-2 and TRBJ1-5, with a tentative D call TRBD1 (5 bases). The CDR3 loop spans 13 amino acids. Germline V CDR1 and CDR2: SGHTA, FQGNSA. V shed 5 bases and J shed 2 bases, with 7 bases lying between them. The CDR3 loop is CASSRDGNQPQHF. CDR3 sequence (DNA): TGTGCCAGCAGCAGGGACGGCAATCAGCCCCAGCATTTT.

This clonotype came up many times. The chain's CDR3 is CASSKWATGGSGTGELFF. Here the CDR3 DNA reads TGTGCCAGCAGCAAATGGGCCACGGGGGGCTCCGGCACCGGGGAGCTGTTTTTT. V is TRBV6-5 and J is TRBJ2-2; tentative D call: TRBD2 (7 bases). The CDR3 is 18 amino acids. V lost 6 bases to trimming and J lost 4 bases, with 24 bases between them. CDR1 and CDR2 (germline): MNHEY, SVGAGI.

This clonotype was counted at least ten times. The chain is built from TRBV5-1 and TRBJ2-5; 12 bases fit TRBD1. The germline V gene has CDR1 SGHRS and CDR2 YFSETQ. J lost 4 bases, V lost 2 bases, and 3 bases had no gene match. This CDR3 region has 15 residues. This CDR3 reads CASSFQGQGAETQYF. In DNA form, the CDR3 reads TGCGCCAGCAGCTTCCAGGGACAGGGGGCAGAGACCCAGTACTTC.

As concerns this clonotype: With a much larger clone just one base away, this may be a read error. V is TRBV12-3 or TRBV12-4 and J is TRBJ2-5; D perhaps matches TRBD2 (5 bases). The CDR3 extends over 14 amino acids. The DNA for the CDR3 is TGTGCCAGCAGTTTAGCGCATCTCTGGGAGACCCGGTACTTC. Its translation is CASSLAHLWETRYF.

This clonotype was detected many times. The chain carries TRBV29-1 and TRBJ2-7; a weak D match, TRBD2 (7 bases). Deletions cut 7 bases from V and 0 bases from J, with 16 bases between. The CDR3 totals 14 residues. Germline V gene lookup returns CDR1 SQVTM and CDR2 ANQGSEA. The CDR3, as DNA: TGCAGCGCCGGGGGGACACAATCCTCCTACGAGCAGTACTTC. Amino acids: CSAGGTQSSYEQYF.

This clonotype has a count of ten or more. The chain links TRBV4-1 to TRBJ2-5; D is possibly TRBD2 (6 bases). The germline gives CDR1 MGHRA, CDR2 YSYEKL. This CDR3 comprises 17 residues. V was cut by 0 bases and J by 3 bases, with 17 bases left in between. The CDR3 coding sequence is TGCGCCAGCAGCCAAGATCAAGTTAGCGGAAAAAAAGAGACCCAGTACTTC. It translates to CASSQDQVSGKKETQYF.

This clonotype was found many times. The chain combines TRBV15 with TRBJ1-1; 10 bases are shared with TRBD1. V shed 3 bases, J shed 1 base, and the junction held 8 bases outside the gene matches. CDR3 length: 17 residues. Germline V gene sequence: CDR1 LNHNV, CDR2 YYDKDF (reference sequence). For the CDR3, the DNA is TGTGCCACCAGCAGGAACCCGACAGGGGGCCAGAACACTGAAGCTTTCTTT. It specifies CATSRNPTGGQNTEAFF.

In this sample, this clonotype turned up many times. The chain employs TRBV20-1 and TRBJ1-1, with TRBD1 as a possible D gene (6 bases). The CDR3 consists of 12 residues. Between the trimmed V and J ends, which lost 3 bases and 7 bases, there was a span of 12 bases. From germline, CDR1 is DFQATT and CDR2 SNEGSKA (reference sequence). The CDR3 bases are TGCAGTGCTAGTCGGGGGGCAAGTGAAGCTTTCTTT. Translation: CSASRGASEAFF.

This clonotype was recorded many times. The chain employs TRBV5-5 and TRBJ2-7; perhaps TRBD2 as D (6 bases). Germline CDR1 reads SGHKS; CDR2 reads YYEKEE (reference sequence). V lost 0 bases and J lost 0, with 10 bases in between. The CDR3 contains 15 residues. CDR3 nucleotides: TGTGCCAGCAGCTTGGGAGGGACTCTCTCCTACGAGCAGTACTTC. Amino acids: CASSLGGTLSYEQYF.

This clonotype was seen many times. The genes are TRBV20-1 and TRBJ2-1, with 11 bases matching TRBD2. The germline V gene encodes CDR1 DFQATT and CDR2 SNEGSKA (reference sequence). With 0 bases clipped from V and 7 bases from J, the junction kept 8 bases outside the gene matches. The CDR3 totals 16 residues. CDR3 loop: CSARDRASGRLNEQFF. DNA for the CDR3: TGCAGTGCTAGAGATCGAGCTAGCGGGAGGTTAAATGAGCAGTTCTTC.

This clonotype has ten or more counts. CDR3 protein: CSAGWGTLPHYEQYF. The DNA of the CDR3 is TGCAGTGCCGGGTGGGGGACGCTACCACATTACGAGCAGTACTTC. The chain employs TRBV20-1 and TRBJ2-7, with D perhaps given as TRBD1 or TRBD2 (5 bases each). The CDR3 has 15 residues. V was cut by 6 bases and J by 4 bases, with 22 bases left in between. In germline, CDR1 is DFQATT, CDR2 SNEGSKA (reference sequence).

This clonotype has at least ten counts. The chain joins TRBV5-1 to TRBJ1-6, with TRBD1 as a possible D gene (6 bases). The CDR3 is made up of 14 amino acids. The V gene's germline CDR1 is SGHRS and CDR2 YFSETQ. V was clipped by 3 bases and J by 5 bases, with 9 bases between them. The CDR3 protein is CASSSGADNSPLHF. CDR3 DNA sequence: TGCGCCAGCAGCTCAGGGGCAGATAATTCACCCCTCCACTTT.

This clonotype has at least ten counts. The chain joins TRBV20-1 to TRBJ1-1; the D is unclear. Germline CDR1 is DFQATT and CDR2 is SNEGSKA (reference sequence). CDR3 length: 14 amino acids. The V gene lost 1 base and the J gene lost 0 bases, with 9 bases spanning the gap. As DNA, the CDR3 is TGCAGTGCTAGAGGGGCACGGATGAACACTGAAGCTTTCTTT. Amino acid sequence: CSARGARMNTEAFF.

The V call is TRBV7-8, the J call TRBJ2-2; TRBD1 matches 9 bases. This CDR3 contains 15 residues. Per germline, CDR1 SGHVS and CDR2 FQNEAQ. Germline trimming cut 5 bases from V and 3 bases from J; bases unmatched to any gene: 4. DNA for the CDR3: TGTGCCAGCAGCCCCCGGGACAGGGACACCGGGGAGCTGTTTTTT. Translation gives CASSPRDRDTGELFF.

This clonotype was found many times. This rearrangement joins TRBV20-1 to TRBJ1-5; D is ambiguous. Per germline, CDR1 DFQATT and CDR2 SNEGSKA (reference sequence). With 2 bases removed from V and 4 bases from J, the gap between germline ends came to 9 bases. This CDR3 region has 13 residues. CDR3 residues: CSARSTANQPQHF. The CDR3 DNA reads TGCAGTGCTAGAAGTACAGCGAATCAGCCCCAGCATTTT.

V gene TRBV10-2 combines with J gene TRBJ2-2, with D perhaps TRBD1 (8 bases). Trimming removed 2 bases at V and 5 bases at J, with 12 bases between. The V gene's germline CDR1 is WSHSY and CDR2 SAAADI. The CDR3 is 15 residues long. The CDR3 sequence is CASSEDRGGTGELFF. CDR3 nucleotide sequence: TGCGCCAGCAGTGAGGACAGGGGAGGGACCGGGGAGCTGTTTTTT.

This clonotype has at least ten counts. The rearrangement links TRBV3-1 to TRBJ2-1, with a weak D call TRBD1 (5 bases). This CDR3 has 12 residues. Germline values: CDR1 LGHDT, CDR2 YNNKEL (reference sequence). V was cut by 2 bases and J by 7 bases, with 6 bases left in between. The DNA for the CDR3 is TGTGCCAGCAGCCAAACAGGAAATGAGCAGTTCTTC. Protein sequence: CASSQTGNEQFF.

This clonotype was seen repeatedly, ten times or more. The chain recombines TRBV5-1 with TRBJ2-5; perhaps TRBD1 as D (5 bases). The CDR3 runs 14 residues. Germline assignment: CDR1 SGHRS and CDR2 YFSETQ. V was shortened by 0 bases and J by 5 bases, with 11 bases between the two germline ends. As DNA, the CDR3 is TGCGCCAGCAGCTTGGCTGGACAAGGGGAGACCCAGTACTTC. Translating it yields CASSLAGQGETQYF.

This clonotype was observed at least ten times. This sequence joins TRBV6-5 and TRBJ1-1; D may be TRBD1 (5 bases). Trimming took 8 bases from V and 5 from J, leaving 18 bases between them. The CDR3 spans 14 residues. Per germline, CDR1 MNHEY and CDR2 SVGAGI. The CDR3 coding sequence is TGTGCCAGCCTCCCAAGCAGGGAACATACTGAAGCTTTCTTT. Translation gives CASLPSREHTEAFF.

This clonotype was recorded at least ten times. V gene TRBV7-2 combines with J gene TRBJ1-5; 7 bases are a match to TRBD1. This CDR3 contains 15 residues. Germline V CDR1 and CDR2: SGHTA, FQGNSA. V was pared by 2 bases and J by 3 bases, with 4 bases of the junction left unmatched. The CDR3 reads CASSLQGGVNQPQHF. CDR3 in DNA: TGTGCCAGCAGCTTACAGGGGGGGGTCAATCAGCCCCAGCATTTT.

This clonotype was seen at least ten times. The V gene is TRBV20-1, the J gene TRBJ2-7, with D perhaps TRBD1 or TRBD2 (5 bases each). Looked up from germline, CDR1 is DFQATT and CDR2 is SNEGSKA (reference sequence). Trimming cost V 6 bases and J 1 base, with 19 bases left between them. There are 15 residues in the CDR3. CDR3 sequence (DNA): TGCAGTGCCCGCGAGGGGTCCCCCGGTTCCTACGAGCAGTACTTC. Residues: CSAREGSPGSYEQYF.

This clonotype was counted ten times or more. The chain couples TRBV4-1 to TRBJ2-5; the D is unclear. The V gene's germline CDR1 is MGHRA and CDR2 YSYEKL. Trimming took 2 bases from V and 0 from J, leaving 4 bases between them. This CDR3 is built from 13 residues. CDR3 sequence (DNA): TGCGCCAGCAGCCAACCAAACCAAGAGACCCAGTACTTC. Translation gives CASSQPNQETQYF.

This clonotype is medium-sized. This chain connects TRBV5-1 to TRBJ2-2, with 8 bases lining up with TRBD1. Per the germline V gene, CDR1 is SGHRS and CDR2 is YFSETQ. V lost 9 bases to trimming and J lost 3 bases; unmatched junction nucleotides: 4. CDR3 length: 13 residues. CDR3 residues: CATADRDTGELFF. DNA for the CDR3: TGCGCCACCGCGGACAGGGACACCGGGGAGCTGTTTTTT.

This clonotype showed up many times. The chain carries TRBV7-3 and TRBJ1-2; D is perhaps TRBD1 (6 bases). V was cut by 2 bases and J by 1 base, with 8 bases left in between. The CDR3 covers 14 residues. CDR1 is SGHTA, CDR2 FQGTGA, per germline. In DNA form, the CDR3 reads TGTGCCAGCAGCTTAGACAGGCTTAACTATGGCTACACCTTC. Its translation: CASSLDRLNYGYTF.

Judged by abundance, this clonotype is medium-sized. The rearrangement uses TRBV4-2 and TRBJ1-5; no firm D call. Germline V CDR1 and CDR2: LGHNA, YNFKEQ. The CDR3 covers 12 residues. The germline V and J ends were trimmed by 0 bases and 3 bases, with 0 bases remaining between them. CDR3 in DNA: TGTGCCAGCAGCCAAGACAATCAGCCCCAGCATTTT. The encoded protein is CASSQDNQPQHF.